This T cell receptor beta chain was sequenced during a study of human T cells and chemical hapten exposure. In TCRdb, the RACE reads were re-called with MiXCR into one record per CDR3 protein. The sample includes roughly 48,000 distinct CDR3 sequences, approximately 11% of them seen just once. This clonotype was seen only a few times. Time point specified: patch test 1, 2 weeks after DPC sensitization. The treatment: therapeutic diphenylcyclopropenone sensitization with weekly scalp DPC. The total RNA was obtained from whole blood that was not fractionated. Germline assignment: CDR1 MGHRA and CDR2 YSYEKL. Trimming cost V 2 bases and J 2 bases; bases outside gene matches: 5. The CDR3 is 15 residues long.

The rearrangement links TRBV4-1 to TRBJ2-5, with 7 bases identical to TRBD1. The sequences come from whole blood, collected in connection with sensitization to the hapten diphenylcyclopropenone (DPC). The clonotype was recovered from a woman aged 35 to 49 with alopecia areata. Some clones in this sample may be carry-over from other donors' samples. CDR3 nucleotides: TGCGCCAGCAGCCAACCCCGGGACAGACAAGAGACCCAGTACTTC. The encoded protein is CASSQPRDRQETQYF.